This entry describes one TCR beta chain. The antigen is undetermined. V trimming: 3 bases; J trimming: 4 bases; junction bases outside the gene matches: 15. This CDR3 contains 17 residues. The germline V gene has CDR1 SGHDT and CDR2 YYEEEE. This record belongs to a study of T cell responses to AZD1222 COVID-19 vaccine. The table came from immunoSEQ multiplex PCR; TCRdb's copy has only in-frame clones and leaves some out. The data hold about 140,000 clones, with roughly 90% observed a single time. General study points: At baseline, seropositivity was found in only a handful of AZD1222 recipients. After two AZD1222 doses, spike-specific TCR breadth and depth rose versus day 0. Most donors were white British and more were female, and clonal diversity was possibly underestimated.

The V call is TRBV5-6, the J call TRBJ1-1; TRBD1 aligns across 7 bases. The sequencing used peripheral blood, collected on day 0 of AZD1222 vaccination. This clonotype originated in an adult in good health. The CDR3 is CASSSQGSSFGGTEAFF. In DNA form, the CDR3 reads TGTGCCAGCAGCTCACAGGGGTCCTCATTTGGAGGCACTGAAGCTTTCTTT.